This T cell receptor beta chain appears in the sequencing data of a study of metastatic and nonmetastatic thyroid tumors. Across the study: The study looked at repertoires side by side in blood and in tumor or nodule tissue from malignant and benign thyroid patients. Study observations and caveats: In blood and tumor, TCR beta diversity was reportedly significantly higher in malignant thyroid tumors than in benign nodules.

Turning to this clone: The antigen is not known. One end of the junction does not line up with germline, which may come from a read error.

Among the patients, none had received any treatment before thyroid surgery. As handled by the study authors: A classifier of distant metastasis in papillary thyroid cancer was built from CDR3 differences (across clinicopathological groups). Via MiXCR, TCRdb re-called the PCR reads. These V and J calls originate from TCRdb's pipeline instead of the authors' own analysis. The sample consists of about 32,000 clones, 20% to 25% of them appearing once. Sequenced: blood. The receptor was derived from a female donor with papillary thyroid cancer or a benign thyroid nodule (not recorded which). Some clones in this sample may be carry-over from other donors' samples.

As DNA, the CDR3 is TGTGTCAGCAGGGTAGACTCTGGAAACACCATACATTTT. Residues: CVSRVDSGNTIHF. The V gene is TRBV7-9, the J gene TRBJ1-3; tentatively, D is TRBD1 (5 bases). Germline V gene data show CDR1 as SEHNR and CDR2 as FQNEAQ (reference sequence). The CDR3 length is 13 residues.